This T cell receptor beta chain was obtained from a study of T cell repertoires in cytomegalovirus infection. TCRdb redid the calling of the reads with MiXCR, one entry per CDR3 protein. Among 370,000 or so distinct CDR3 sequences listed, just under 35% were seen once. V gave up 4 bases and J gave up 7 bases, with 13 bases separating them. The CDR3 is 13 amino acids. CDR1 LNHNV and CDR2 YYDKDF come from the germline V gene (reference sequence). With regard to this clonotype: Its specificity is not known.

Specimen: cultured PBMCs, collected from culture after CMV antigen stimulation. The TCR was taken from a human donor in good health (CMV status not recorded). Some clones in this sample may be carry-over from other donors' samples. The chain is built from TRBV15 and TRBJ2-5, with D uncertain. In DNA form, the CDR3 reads TGTGCCACCAGCATAGCCAGGATGGGGACCCAGTACTTC. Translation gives CATSIARMGTQYF. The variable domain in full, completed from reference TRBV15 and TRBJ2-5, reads DAMVIQNPRYQVTQFGKPVTLSCSQTLNHNVMYWYQQKSSQAPKLLFHYYDKDFNNEADTPDNFQSRRPNTSFCFLDIRSPGLGDTAMYLCATSIARMGTQYFGPGTRLLVL.